Shown below are 3 T cell receptor beta chains from a single sample sequenced in a study of T cell clonotyping in hematopoietic cell transplantation. Sequencing used immunoSEQ multiplex PCR; TCRdb keeps in-frame clones, though not all of them. The repertoire has about 17,000 clones, 85% of them found once; the top ten carry more than 3.5%. The sequencing used PBMCs, collected 100 days after allogeneic stem cell transplant. The receptors come from a male patient in his sixties who had an allogeneic stem cell transplant from a related donor, so the T cells may come from the graft donor. Some clones in this sample may be carry-over from other donors' samples.

The V gene is TRBV27, the J gene TRBJ2-7, with TRBD1 identical over 10 bases. The V and J ends lost 5 bases and 2 bases, in that order; junction bases with no gene match: 6. This CDR3 has 15 amino acids. In germline, CDR1 is MNHEY, CDR2 SMNVEV (reference sequence). CDR3 DNA: TGTGCCAGCAGTCAATCCGGGACAGGGGCCTACGAGCAGTACTTC. Translation gives CASSQSGTGAYEQYF.

The rearrangement joins TRBV2 to TRBJ1-6; 7 positions match TRBD1. Germline trimming cut 1 base from V and 9 bases from J; bases unmatched to any gene: 6. In germline, CDR1 is SNHLY, CDR2 FYNNEI. The CDR3 runs 15 residues. For the CDR3, the DNA is TGTGCCAGCAGTGAAGGCTCAGGGGGTTTTTCACCCCTCCACTTT. Translated, it gives CASSEGSGGFSPLHF.

The table lists this clone with a count of one. The V call is TRBV27, the J call TRBJ2-1; 8 bases fit TRBD1. Trimming at V came to 0 bases and at J to 4 bases, leaving 8 bases not matched to a gene. The CDR3 is 17 residues long. From germline, CDR1 is MNHEY and CDR2 SMNVEV (reference sequence). CDR3 DNA: TGTGCCAGCAGTTTATCCGGCCCGGGACAGGAGTACAATGAGCAGTTCTTC. It encodes CASSLSGPGQEYNEQFF.